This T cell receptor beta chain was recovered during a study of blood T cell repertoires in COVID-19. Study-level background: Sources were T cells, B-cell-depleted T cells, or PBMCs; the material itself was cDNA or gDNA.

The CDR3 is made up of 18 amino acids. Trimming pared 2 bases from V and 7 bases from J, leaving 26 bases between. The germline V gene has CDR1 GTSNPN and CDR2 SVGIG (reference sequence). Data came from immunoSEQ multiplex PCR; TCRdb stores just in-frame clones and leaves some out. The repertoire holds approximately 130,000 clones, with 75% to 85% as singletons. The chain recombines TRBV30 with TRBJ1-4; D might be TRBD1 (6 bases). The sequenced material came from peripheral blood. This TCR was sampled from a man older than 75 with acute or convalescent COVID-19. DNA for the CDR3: TGTGCCTGGAGTCCCTACTTTTCGACGACAGGAGGAGGTGAAAAACTGTTTTTT. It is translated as CAWSPYFSTTGGGEKLFF.